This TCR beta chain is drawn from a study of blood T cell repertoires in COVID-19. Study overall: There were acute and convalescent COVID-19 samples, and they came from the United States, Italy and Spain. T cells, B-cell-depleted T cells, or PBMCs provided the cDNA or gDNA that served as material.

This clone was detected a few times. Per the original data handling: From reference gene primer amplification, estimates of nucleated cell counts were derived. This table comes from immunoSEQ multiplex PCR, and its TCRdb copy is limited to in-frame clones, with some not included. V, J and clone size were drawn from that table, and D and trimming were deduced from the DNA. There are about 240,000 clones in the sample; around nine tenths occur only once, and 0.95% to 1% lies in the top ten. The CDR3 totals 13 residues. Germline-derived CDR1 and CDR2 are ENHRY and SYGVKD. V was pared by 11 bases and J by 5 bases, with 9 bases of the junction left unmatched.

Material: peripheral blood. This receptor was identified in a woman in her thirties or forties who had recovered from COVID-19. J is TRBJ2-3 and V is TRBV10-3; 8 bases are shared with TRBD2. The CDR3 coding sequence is TGTGCCCCCCAGCGGGAGAGGATAGATACGCAGTATTTT. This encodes CAPQRERIDTQYF.